The TCR beta chain under discussion was sequenced for a study of blood T cell repertoires in COVID-19. The overall study: From T cells, B-cell-depleted T cells, or PBMCs came the material, which was cDNA or gDNA.

Per the germline V gene, CDR1 is GTSNPN and CDR2 is SVGIG (reference sequence). The V end lost 0 bases, the J end lost 4 bases, and 7 bases lay between the germline ends. The CDR3 has 12 amino acids. Assay used: immunoSEQ multiplex PCR; TCRdb lists only in-frame clones, some missing. Among around 170,000 clones listed, 74% were seen once. The sample holds a few counts of this clone. This TCR came from a woman aged 80 or over with acute or convalescent COVID-19. The chain carries TRBV30 and TRBJ2-7; possible D gene TRBD2, 6 bases. The sequenced material came from peripheral blood. The chain's CDR3 is CAWSVGGYEQYF. In DNA, the CDR3 is TGTGCCTGGAGTGTAGGAGGGTACGAGCAGTACTTC.